This T cell receptor beta chain was identified in a study of metastatic and nonmetastatic thyroid tumors (dated by TCRdb to 2019 to 2021). In the study overall: Repertoires from peripheral blood and from tumor or nodule tissue samples of malignant and benign thyroid patients were compared. Beyond this particular receptor, the publication reports: TCR beta diversity was reported as significantly higher in malignant tumors than in benign nodules, in both blood and tumor samples.

In its sample, this clone was seen a few times. What this receptor recognizes is not known. There are no base qualities to consult, and no much larger clone falls within one base. The library was obtained by PCR. For sequencing, an Illumina HiSeq 4000 was employed. High-throughput sequencing was used to profile the TCR beta-chain CDR3 region of every patient. The authors processed their data as follows. Drawing on CDR3 differences between clinicopathological groups, the researchers built a classifier meant to tell apart patients with distant-metastatic papillary thyroid cancer. The Shannon index was used to assess repertoire diversity, and the Morisita-Horn index was used to assess tumor-blood repertoire similarity. The raw public data were reprocessed by TCRdb itself: fastp quality trimming at Q25, MiXCR clonotype calling, in-frame beta chains only. TCRdb, not the authors, supplied the V and J calls. In this sample the table shows about 4,100 clones, about 32% of which occur a single time. 25% to 30% of the sample is taken by the ten largest.

The germline V gene (reference sequence) yields DFQATT for CDR1 and SNEGSKA for CDR2. The CDR3 numbers 15 residues from cysteine through phenylalanine. Only the CDR3 DNA stays, 45 bases, in frame from base 1. V is clipped by 6 bases and J by 0 bases, and the sequence between their germline boundaries is 14 bases long. None of the patients had been given any treatment before thyroid surgery. The study retrospectively analysed patient clinical samples collected from the early 2010s to the late 2010s using T-cell receptor beta sequencing. This clonotype originated in a male donor with papillary thyroid cancer or a benign thyroid nodule (not recorded which). Some clones in this sample may be carry-over from other donors' samples. Sequencing input: adjacent normal tissue. The chain uses TRBV20-1 and TRBJ1-4; a tentative D call is TRBD1 (5 bases match). The DNA sequence is given as TGCAGTGCCACCGGGACGGGCGCAACTAATGAAAAACTGTTTTTT. Translated, this gives CSATGTGATNEKLFF.